This paragraph reports one TCR beta chain. Its antigen is unidentified. RNA transcripts served as the template for amplifying TCR beta CDR3 regions. Researchers ran a first-round RT-PCR on the TCR CDR3 using the HTBI primer set. One entry per CDR3 protein results from TCRdb running MiXCR on the multiplex PCR reads. The sample lists about 640,000 distinct CDR3 sequences, around 20% occurring once. Uncontrolled infection, other autoimmune disease, pregnancy or lactation led to exclusion. These data are taken from a study of T cells in Graves' hyperthyroidism and ophthalmopathy. On the study more broadly: Sampling of peripheral blood happened at initial diagnosis, prior to any treatment.

CDR3 length equals 15 residues. Germline V gene lookup returns CDR1 SGHRS and CDR2 YFSETQ. Deletions cut 1 base from V and 6 bases from J, with 13 bases between. Overall study findings and caveats: Before onset, by a median of approximately 6.8 months, the model predicted ophthalmopathy. Blood also showed most of the thyroid clonotypes that were expanded above 0.001.

The TCR sequence derives from a man aged 30 to 45 with Graves' ophthalmopathy. The V and J genes are TRBV5-1 and TRBJ2-2; D perhaps matches TRBD2 (5 bases). The sequenced material came from blood. CDR3 region: CASSLIPVGAGELFF. As DNA, the CDR3 is TGCGCCAGCAGCTTGATTCCCGTCGGGGCCGGGGAGCTGTTTTTT.